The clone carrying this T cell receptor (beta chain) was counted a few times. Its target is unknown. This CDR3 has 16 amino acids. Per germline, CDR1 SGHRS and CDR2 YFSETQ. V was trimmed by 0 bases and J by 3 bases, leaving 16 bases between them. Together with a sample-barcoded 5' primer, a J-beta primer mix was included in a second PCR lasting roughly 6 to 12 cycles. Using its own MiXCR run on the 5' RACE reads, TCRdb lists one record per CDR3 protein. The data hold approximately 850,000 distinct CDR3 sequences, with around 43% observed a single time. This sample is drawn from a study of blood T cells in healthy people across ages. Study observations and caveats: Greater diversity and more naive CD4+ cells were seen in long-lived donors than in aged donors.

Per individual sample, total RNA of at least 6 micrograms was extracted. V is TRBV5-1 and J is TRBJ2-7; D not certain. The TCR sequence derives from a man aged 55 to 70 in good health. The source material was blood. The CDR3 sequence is CASSLEWVSAFYEQYF. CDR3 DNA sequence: TGCGCCAGCAGCTTGGAATGGGTGTCGGCCTTCTACGAGCAGTACTTC.